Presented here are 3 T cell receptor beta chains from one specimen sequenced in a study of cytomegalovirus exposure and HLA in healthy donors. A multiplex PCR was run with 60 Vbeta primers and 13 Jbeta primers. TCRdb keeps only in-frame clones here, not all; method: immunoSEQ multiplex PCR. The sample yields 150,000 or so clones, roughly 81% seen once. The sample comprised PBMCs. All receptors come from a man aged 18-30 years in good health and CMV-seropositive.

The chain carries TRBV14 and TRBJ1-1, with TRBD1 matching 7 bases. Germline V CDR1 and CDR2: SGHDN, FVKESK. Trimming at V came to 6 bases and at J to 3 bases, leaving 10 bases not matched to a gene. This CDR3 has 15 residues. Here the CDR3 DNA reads TGTGCCAGCAGTTCGACAGGGACCATGCACACTGAAGCTTTCTTT. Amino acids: CASSSTGTMHTEAFF.

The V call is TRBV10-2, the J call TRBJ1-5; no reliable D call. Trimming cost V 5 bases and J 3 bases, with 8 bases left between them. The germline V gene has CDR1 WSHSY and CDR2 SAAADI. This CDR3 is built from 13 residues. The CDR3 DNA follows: TGCGCCAGCAGTCCGGGGATCAATCAGCCCCAGCATTTT. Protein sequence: CASSPGINQPQHF.

Here the CDR3 reads CSVAGNEQYF. The CDR3 region has the DNA TGCAGCGTTGCAGGGAACGAGCAGTACTTC. The V and J genes are TRBV29-1 and TRBJ2-7; maybe TRBD1 (5 bases). Germline values: CDR1 SQVTM, CDR2 ANQGSEA. The CDR3 runs 10 residues. Trimming removed 4 bases at V and 5 bases at J, with 6 bases between.